The 20 T cell receptor beta chains listed next were all sequenced from one sample in a study of naive and memory T cell subsets. General study points: Possibly reflecting memory cells re-expressing CD45RA, a few larger clonotypes occurred in naive repertoires, especially CD8.

Their cognate antigens are unknown. The beta constant-region primer was an equimolar mix of two oligonucleotides covering TRBC1 and TRBC2. Nested alpha and beta constant-region primers with the SP2 primer drove four PCR rounds on ligated cDNA. TCRdb passed the UMI-ligation and nested PCR reads through MiXCR, listing each CDR3 protein once. The sample comprises approximately 140,000 distinct CDR3 sequences, 22% of which are singletons, and approximately 0.1% rests with the top ten. The source material was naive CD4+ T cells from blood. These TCRs come from a human donor in good health.

The V gene is TRBV7-6, the J gene TRBJ2-2, with a possible D match to TRBD1 (7 bases). Looked up from germline, CDR1 is SGHVS and CDR2 is FNYEAQ. The CDR3 totals 14 residues. V was shortened by 8 bases and J by 4 bases, with 14 bases between the two germline ends. CDR3 sequence (DNA): TGTGCCAGCCGGGGGACAGCGGTCACCGGGGAGCTGTTTTTT. It yields the protein CASRGTAVTGELFF.

The chain joins TRBV24-1 to TRBJ2-1, with TRBD2 matching 10 bases. Germline V gene lookup returns CDR1 KGHDR and CDR2 SFDVKD. CDR3 length: 16 amino acids. J was trimmed by 4 bases and V by 4 bases; bases with no gene match: 6. CDR3 bases: TGTGCCACCAGTGACACTAGCGGGGCGAGATACAATGAGCAGTTCTTC. It is translated as CATSDTSGARYNEQFF.

V is TRBV29-1 and J is TRBJ2-1; the match to TRBD2 covers 9 bases. V lost 0 bases to trimming and J lost 5 bases; unmatched junction nucleotides: 5. CDR3 length: 15 residues. CDR1 SQVTM and CDR2 ANQGSEA come from the germline V gene. The CDR3: CSVEDLASGNNEQFF. The CDR3 DNA sequence: TGCAGCGTTGAAGATCTGGCTAGCGGGAACAATGAGCAGTTCTTC.

This clonotype was counted a few times. V is TRBV6-6 and J is TRBJ2-5; a possible D gene is TRBD1 (6 bases). V was pared by 8 bases and J by 5 bases, with 12 bases between. The CDR3 is 12 amino acids. Per germline, CDR1 MNHNY and CDR2 SVGAGI (reference sequence). CDR3: CASQQGLETQYF. The CDR3 nucleotides read TGTGCCAGCCAACAGGGTTTGGAGACCCAGTACTTC.

This chain uses TRBV15 with TRBJ2-6; weak D call: TRBD1 (6 bases). The V gene's germline CDR1 is LNHNV and CDR2 YYDKDF (reference sequence). The CDR3 has 19 amino acids. Trimming shortened V by 3 bases and J by 0 bases, and 18 bases separated the two germline ends. CDR3 DNA sequence: TGTGCCACCAGCAGTTACCGGGGCAGGGGATACTCTGGGGCCAACGTCCTGACTTTC. Encoded protein: CATSSYRGRGYSGANVLTF.

This clonotype appeared many times. The chain is built from TRBV29-1 and TRBJ2-1; D may be TRBD2 (6 bases). CDR3 length equals 16 residues. The ends were cut back, 4 bases at V and 4 bases at J, with 20 bases in the middle. Looked up from germline, CDR1 is SQVTM and CDR2 is ANQGSEA. The CDR3 loop reads CSVVALVGGSYNEQFF. The CDR3 DNA reads as TGCAGCGTTGTGGCGTTAGTGGGGGGTTCTTACAATGAGCAGTTCTTC.

This clonotype was seen more than once but under ten times. The gene calls are TRBV7-9 and TRBJ2-1, with D hard to call. The germline V gene encodes CDR1 SEHNR and CDR2 FQNEAQ (reference sequence). Trimming removed 1 base at V and 4 bases at J, with 8 bases between. The CDR3 sequence is 14 residues long. DNA of the CDR3: TGTGCCAGCAGCTTAGTTCTGGGGTACAATGAGCAGTTCTTC. It specifies CASSLVLGYNEQFF.

The chain is built from TRBV12-3 or TRBV12-4 and TRBJ2-7; D possibly corresponds to TRBD2 (6 bases). The CDR3 is 15 residues long. Trimming removed 4 bases at V and 5 bases at J, with 18 bases between. This CDR3 reads CASSSQKGPGDEQYF. The CDR3 nucleotides read TGTGCCAGCAGTTCCCAGAAGGGGCCGGGGGACGAGCAGTACTTC.

The chain couples TRBV6-2 or TRBV6-3 to TRBJ2-2; D gene uncertain. The CDR3 totals 14 residues. V was trimmed by 5 bases and J by 3 bases, leaving 10 bases between them. Germline CDR1 and CDR2: MNHEY and SVGEGT. Here the CDR3 DNA reads TGTGCCAGCAGTACTTTATCGGACACCGGGGAGCTGTTTTTT. Protein: CASSTLSDTGELFF.

The chain is built from TRBV28 and TRBJ1-1; 9 bases line up with TRBD1. In germline, CDR1 is MDHEN, CDR2 SYDVKM. This CDR3 contains 15 residues. V lost 7 bases and J lost 6; bases outside the gene matches: 12. This CDR3 is CASILRTGVKAEAFF. The CDR3 DNA follows: TGTGCCAGCATCTTAAGGACAGGGGTCAAGGCTGAAGCTTTCTTT.

The chain uses TRBV12-3 or TRBV12-4 and TRBJ2-7, with 8 bases identical to TRBD1. This CDR3 spans 14 amino acids. V trimming: 6 bases; J trimming: 4 bases; junction bases outside the gene matches: 8. CDR3 sequence (DNA): TGTGCCAGCAGCCTTATTACAGGGGGATACGAGCAGTACTTC. Residues: CASSLITGGYEQYF.

There are a few counts of this clonotype. One end of the junction is discordant with germline, which a read error may explain. The chain recombines TRBV6-5 with TRBJ1-2; D gene unclear. There are 14 residues in the CDR3. CDR1 is MNHEY and CDR2 is SVGAGI in the germline V gene. This chain's CDR3 is CASSYEGGIRQVHF. Here the CDR3 DNA reads TGTGCCAGCAGTTACGAAGGTGGGATCCGTCAAGTTCACTTC.

The chain recombines TRBV12-3 or TRBV12-4 with TRBJ1-2, with D possibly being TRBD1 (5 bases). V was shortened by 5 bases and J by 1 base, with 11 bases between the two germline ends. CDR3 length: 14 residues. CDR3 sequence (DNA): TGTGCCAGCAGTCCACAGGACGGTAACTATGGCTACACCTTC. Amino acid sequence: CASSPQDGNYGYTF.

In its sample, this clonotype was seen a few times. V and J are TRBV28 and TRBJ2-7, with a tentative D call TRBD1 (5 bases). Germline-derived CDR1 and CDR2 are MDHEN and SYDVKM. There are 12 residues in the CDR3. V lost 6 bases to trimming and J lost 2 bases, with 8 bases between them. CDR3 DNA sequence: TGTGCCAGCAGGGGGCCCGCCTACGAGCAGTACTTC. This gives the protein CASRGPAYEQYF.

This clonotype was detected many times. The V gene is TRBV20-1, the J gene TRBJ2-7, with 7 nucleotides matching TRBD1. Germline trimming cut 0 bases from V and 5 bases from J; bases unmatched to any gene: 13. The germline V gene has CDR1 DFQATT and CDR2 SNEGSKA (reference sequence). There are 16 residues in the CDR3. The CDR3 is CSARDPRQGYPNEQYF. In DNA, the CDR3 is TGCAGTGCTAGAGACCCTCGACAGGGATACCCGAACGAGCAGTACTTC.

The chain recombines TRBV24-1 with TRBJ2-1; 7 positions agree with TRBD1. Germline CDR1 and CDR2: KGHDR and SFDVKD. There are 12 residues in the CDR3. Trimming took 3 bases from V and 8 from J; bases not matched to a gene: 0. The CDR3 DNA reads as TGTGCCACCAGTGATACAGGGGATGAGCAGTTCTTC. It yields the protein CATSDTGDEQFF.

This clonotype was seen repeatedly, ten times or more. This CDR3 is CASIDRTSFEQFF. The CDR3 nucleotides read TGTGCCAGCATCGACCGGACTAGCTTTGAGCAGTTCTTC. V is TRBV7-2 and J is TRBJ2-1; 8 positions match TRBD2. The CDR3 loop spans 13 amino acids. J was trimmed by 9 bases and V by 7 bases; bases with no gene match: 8. CDR1 and CDR2 (germline): SGHTA, FQGNSA.

The chain joins TRBV7-2 to TRBJ2-5, with D possibly TRBD1 on 6 matching bases. CDR1 is SGHTA, CDR2 FQGNSA, per germline. Deletions cut 5 bases from V and 5 bases from J, with 12 bases between. The CDR3 is 13 amino acids. The CDR3 loop is CASSLHRVETQYF. CDR3 DNA: TGTGCCAGCAGCCTACACAGGGTGGAGACCCAGTACTTC.

This clonotype was seen a handful of times. This sequence joins TRBV7-9 and TRBJ1-2, with D uncertain. The V and J ends lost 8 bases and 14 bases respectively, with 12 bases between them. The CDR3 loop spans 9 amino acids. Germline assignment: CDR1 SEHNR and CDR2 FQNEAQ (reference sequence). CDR3 nucleotide sequence: TGTGCCAGCGGACTCGGGGAGACCTTC. It translates to CASGLGETF.

V and J are TRBV5-1 and TRBJ1-1; 7 bases are shared with TRBD1. Germline CDR1 and CDR2: SGHRS and YFSETQ. The CDR3 is 13 residues long. V lost 1 base and J lost 7; bases outside the gene matches: 4. The CDR3 loop reads CASSLTGDGEAFF. The CDR3 DNA sequence: TGCGCCAGCAGCTTGACAGGGGATGGTGAAGCTTTCTTT.